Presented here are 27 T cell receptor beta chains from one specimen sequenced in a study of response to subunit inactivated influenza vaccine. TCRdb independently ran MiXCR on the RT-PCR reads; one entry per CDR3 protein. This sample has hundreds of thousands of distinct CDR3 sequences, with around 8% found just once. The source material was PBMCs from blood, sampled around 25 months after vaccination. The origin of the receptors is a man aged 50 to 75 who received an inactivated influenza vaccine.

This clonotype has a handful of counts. The CDR3 protein is CSVARGQNYGYTF. CDR3 DNA sequence: TGCAGCGTCGCCCGGGGACAGAACTATGGCTACACCTTC. This chain joins TRBV29-1 and TRBJ1-2; 7 bases are a match to TRBD1. V was clipped by 6 bases and J by 2 bases; unmatched bases: 6. The CDR3 extends over 13 amino acids. The V gene's germline CDR1 is SQVTM and CDR2 ANQGSEA.

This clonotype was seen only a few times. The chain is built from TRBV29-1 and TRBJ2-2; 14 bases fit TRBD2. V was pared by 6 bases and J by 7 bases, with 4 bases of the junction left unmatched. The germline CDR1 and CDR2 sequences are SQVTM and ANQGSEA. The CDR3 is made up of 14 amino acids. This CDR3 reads CSVGTSGRIGELFF. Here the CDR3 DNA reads TGCAGCGTAGGGACTAGCGGGAGAATCGGGGAGCTGTTTTTT.

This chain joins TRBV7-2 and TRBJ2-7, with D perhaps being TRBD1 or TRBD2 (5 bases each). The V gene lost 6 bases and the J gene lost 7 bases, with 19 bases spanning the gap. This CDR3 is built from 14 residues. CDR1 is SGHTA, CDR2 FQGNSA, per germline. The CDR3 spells CASSRGPLGQEQYF. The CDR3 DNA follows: TGTGCCAGCAGTCGGGGACCCCTCGGGCAAGAGCAGTACTTC.

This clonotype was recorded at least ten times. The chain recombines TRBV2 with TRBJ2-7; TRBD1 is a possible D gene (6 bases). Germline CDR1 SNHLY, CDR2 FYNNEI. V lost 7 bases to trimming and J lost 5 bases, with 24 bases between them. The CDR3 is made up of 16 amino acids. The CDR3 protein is CASTPPSGTPFNEQYF. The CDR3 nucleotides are TGTGCCAGCACCCCACCGTCCGGGACACCCTTTAACGAGCAGTACTTC.

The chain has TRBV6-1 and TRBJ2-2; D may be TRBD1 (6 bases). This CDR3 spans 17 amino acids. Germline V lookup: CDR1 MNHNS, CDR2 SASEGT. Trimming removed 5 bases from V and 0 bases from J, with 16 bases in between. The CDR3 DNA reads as TGTGCCAGCAGTCTCCCCACACAGGGAACGAACACCGGGGAGCTGTTTTTT. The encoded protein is CASSLPTQGTNTGELFF.

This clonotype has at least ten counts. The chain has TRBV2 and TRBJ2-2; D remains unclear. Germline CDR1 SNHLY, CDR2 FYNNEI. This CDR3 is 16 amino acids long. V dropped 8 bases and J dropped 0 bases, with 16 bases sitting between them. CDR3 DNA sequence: TGTGCCAGCTCCACGGGCCTTTTCGCGAACACCGGGGAGCTGTTTTTT. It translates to CASSTGLFANTGELFF.

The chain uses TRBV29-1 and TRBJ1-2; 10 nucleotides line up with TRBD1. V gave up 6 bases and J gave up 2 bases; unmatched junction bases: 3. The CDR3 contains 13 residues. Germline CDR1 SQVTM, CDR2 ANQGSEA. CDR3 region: CSVRTGGNYGYTF. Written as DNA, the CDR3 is TGCAGCGTAAGGACAGGGGGAAACTATGGCTACACCTTC.

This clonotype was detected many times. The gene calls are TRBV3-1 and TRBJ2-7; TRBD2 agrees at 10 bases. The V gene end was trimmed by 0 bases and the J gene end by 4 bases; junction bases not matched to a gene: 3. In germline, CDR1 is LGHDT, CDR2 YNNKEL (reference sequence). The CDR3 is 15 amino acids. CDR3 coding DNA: TGTGCCAGCAGCCAAGATATACTAGCGGGATACGAGCAGTACTTC. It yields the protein CASSQDILAGYEQYF.

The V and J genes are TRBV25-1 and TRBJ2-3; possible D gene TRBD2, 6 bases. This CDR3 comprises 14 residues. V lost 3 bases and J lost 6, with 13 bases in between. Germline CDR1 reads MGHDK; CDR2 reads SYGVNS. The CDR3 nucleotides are TGTGCCAGCAGTGAGCACAAAACTAGCGATACGCAGTATTTT. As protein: CASSEHKTSDTQYF.

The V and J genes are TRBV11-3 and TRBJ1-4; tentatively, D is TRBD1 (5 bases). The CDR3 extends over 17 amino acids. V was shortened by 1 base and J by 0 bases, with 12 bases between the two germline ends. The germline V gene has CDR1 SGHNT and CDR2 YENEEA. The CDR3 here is CASSLVGPPSTNEKLFF. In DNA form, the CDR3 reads TGTGCCAGCAGCTTAGTGGGACCGCCGTCAACTAATGAAAAACTGTTTTTT.

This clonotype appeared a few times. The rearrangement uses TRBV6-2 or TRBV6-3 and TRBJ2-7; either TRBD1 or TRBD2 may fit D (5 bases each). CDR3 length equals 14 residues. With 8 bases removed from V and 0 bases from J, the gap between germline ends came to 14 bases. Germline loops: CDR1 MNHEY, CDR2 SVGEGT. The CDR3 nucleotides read TGTGCCAGCCTAATGGGACGGAGCTCCTACGAGCAGTACTTC. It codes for CASLMGRSSYEQYF.

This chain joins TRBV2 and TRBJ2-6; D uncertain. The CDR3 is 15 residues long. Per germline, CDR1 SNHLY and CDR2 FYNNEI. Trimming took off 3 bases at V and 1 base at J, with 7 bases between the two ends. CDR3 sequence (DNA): TGTGCCAGCAGTGAGTCCGGGTCTGGGGCCAACGTCCTGACTTTC. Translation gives CASSESGSGANVLTF.

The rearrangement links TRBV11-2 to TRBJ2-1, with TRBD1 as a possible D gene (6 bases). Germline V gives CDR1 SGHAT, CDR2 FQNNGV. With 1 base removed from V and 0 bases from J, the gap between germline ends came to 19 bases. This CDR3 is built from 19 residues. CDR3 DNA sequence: TGTGCCAGCAGCTTAGGGTATATTCGGGACATCAGCTCCTACAATGAGCAGTTCTTC. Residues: CASSLGYIRDISSYNEQFF.

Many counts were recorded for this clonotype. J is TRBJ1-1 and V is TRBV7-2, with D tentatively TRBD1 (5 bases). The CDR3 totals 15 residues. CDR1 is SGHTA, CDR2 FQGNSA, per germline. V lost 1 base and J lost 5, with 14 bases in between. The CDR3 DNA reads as TGTGCCAGCAGCTTAGAGCAGGGATTGGCGACTGAAGCTTTCTTT. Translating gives CASSLEQGLATEAFF.

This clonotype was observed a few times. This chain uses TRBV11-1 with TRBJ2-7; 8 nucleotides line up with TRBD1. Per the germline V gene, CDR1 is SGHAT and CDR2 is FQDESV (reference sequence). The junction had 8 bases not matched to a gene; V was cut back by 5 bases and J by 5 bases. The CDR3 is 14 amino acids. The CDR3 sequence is CASSPRQGLHEQYF. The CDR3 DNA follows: TGTGCCAGCAGCCCCAGACAGGGGCTCCACGAGCAGTACTTC.

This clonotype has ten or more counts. The CDR3 nucleotides are TGTGCCAGCAGGGCGGGAGGGTCCACAGATACGCAGTATTTT. This encodes CASRAGGSTDTQYF. The genes are TRBV2 and TRBJ2-3; 9 positions agree with TRBD2. CDR1 and CDR2 (germline): SNHLY, FYNNEI. V was pared by 6 bases and J by 2 bases, with 3 bases of the junction left unmatched. The CDR3 contains 14 residues.

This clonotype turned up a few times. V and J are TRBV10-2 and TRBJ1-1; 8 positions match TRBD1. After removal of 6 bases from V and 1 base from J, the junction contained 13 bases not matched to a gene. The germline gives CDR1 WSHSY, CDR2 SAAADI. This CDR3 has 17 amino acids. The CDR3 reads CASRTGTGGGQNTEAFF. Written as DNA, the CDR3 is TGCGCCAGCAGAACCGGGACAGGAGGGGGACAGAACACTGAAGCTTTCTTT.

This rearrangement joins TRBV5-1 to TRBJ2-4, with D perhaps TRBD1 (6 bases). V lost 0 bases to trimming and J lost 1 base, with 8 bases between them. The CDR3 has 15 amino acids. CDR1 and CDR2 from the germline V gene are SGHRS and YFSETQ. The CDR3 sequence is CASSLGQDAKNIQYF. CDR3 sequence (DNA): TGCGCCAGCAGCTTGGGACAGGATGCCAAAAACATTCAGTACTTC.

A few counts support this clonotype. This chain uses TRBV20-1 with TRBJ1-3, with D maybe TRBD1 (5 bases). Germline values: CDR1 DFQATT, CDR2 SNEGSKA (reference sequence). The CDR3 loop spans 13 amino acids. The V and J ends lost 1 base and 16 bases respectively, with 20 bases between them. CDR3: CSARGQSGGGIYF. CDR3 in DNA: TGCAGTGCTAGAGGGCAGAGTGGGGGAGGTATTTATTTT.

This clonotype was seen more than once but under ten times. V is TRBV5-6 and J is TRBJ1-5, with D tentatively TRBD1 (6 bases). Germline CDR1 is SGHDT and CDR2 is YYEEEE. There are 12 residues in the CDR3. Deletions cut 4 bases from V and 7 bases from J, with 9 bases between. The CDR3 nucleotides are TGTGCCAGCAGCAGACAGGACCAGCCCCAGCATTTT. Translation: CASSRQDQPQHF.

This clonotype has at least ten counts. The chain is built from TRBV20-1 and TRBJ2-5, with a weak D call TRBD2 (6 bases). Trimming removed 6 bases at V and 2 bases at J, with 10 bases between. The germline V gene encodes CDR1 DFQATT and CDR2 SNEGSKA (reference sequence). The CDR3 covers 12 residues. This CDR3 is CSAGTSQETQYF. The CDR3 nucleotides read TGCAGTGCCGGGACTTCACAAGAGACCCAGTACTTC.

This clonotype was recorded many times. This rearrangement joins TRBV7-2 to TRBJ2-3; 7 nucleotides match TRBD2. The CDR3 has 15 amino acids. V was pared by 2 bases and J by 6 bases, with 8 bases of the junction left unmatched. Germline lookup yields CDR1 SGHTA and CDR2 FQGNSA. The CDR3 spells CASSLSIGRGDTQYF. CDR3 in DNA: TGTGCCAGCAGCTTAAGTATTGGGCGGGGGGATACGCAGTATTTT.

The CDR3 region has the DNA TGTGCCAGCAGCCCAACACCCAGGACGGTCGAGCTGTTTTTT. Protein sequence: CASSPTPRTVELFF. The chain employs TRBV7-8 and TRBJ2-2; D ambiguous. This CDR3 has 14 residues. Germline V lookup: CDR1 SGHVS, CDR2 FQNEAQ. The V end lost 5 bases, the J end lost 11 bases, and 18 bases lay between the germline ends.

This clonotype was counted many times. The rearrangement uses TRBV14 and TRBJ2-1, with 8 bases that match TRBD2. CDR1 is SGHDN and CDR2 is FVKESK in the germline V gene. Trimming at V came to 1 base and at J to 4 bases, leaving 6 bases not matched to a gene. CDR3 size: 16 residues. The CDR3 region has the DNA TGTGCCAGCAGCCAAGGTGGAGCGGGAGTGTACAATGAGCAGTTCTTC. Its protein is CASSQGGAGVYNEQFF.

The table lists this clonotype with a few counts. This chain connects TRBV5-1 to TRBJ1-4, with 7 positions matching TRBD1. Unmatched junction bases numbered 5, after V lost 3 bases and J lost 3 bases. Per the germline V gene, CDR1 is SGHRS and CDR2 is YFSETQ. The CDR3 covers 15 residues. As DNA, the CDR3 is TGCGCCAGCAGCTCGACAGGGTCGGCTAATGAAAAACTGTTTTTT. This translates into CASSSTGSANEKLFF. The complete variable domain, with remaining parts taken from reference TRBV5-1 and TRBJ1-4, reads KAGVTQTPRYLIKTRGQQVTLSCSPISGHRSVSWYQQTPGQGLQFLFEYFSETQRNKGNFPGRFSGRQFSNSRSEMNVSTLELGDSALYLCASSSTGSANEKLFFGSGTQLSVL.

CDR3 protein: CASSVVGTSGNEQFF. In DNA form, the CDR3 reads TGTGCCAGCAGCGTAGTTGGGACTAGCGGAAATGAGCAGTTCTTC. The chain carries TRBV9 and TRBJ2-1; TRBD2 matches at 11 bases. After removal of 0 bases from V and 7 bases from J, the junction contained 3 bases not matched to a gene. Germline CDR1 reads SGDLS; CDR2 reads YYNGEE. There are 15 residues in the CDR3.

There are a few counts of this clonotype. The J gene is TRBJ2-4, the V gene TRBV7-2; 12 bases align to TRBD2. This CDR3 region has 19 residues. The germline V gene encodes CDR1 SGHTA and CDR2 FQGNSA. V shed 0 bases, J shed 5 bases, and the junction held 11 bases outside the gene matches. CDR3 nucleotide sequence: TGTGCCAGCAGCTTAGCGGTCGGGCTAGCGGGGGGGCACGAAAACATTCAGTACTTC. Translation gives CASSLAVGLAGGHENIQYF.